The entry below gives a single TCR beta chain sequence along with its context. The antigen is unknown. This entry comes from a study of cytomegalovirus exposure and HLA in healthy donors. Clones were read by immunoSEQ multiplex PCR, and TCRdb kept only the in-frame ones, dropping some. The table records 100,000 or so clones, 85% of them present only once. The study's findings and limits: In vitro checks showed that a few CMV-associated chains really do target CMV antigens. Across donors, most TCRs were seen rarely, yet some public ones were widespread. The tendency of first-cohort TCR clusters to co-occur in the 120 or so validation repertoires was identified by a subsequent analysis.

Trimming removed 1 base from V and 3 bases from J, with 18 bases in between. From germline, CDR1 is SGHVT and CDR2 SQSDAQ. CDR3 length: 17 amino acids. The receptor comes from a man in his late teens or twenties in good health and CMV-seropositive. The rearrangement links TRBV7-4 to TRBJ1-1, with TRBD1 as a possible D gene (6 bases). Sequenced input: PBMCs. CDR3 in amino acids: CASSLVGGQPPDTEAFF. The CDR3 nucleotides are TGTGCCAGCAGCTTAGTTGGCGGACAGCCCCCAGACACTGAAGCTTTCTTT.